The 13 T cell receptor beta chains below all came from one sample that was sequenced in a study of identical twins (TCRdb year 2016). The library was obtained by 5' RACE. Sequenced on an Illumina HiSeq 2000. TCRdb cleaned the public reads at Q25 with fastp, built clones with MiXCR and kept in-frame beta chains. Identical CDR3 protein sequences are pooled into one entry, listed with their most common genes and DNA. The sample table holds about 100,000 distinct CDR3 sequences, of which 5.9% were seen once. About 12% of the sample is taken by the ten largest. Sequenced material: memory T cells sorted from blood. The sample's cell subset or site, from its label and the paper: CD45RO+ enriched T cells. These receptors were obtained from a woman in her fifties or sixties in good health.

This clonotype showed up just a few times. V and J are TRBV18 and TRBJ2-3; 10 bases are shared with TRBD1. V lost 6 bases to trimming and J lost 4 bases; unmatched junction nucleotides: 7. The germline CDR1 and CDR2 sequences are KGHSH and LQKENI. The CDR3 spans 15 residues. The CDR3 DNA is TGTGCCAGCTCGGTGACAGGGGGCGCGGCAGATACGCAGTATTTT. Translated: CASSVTGGAADTQYF.

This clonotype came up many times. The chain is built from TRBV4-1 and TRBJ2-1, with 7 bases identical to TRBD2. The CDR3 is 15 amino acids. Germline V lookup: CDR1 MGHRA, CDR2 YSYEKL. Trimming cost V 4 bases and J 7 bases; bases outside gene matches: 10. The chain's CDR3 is CASSPGGRARNEQFF. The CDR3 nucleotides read TGCGCCAGCAGCCCCGGGGGGAGGGCCAGGAATGAGCAGTTCTTC.

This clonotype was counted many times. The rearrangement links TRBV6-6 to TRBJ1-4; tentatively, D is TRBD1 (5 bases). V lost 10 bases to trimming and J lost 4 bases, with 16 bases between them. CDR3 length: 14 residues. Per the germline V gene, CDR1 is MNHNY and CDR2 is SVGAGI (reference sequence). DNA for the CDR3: TGTGCCACCCTACTTCCAGGGTTTAATGAAAAACTGTTTTTT. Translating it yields CATLLPGFNEKLFF.

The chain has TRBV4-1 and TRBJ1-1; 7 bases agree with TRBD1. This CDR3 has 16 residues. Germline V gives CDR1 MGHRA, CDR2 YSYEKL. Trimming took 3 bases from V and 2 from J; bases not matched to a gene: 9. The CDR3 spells CASSHSTGALNTEAFF. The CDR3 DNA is TGCGCCAGCAGCCATAGTACAGGGGCTCTCAACACTGAAGCTTTCTTT.

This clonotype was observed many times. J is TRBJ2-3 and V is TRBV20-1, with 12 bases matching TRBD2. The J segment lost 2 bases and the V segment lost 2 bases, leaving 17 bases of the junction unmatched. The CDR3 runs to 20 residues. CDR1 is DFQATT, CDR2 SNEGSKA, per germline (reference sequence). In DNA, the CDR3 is TGCAGTGCTAGAAGAGGTACTAGCGGGAGGTTAACTGACTACACAGATACGCAGTATTTT. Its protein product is CSARRGTSGRLTDYTDTQYF.

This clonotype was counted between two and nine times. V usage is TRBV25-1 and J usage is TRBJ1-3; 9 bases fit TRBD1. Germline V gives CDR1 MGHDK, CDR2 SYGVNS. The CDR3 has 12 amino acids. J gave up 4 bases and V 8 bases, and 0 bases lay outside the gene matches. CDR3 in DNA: TGTGCCAGCGGGACAGGGGGAAACACCATATATTTT. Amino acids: CASGTGGNTIYF.

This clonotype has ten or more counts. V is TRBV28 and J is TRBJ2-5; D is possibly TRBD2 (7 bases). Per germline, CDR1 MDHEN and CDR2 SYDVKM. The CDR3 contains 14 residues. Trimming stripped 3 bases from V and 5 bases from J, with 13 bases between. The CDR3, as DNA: TGTGCCAGCAGTTTGGACAGCGGGGAGGAGACCCAGTACTTC. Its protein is CASSLDSGEETQYF.

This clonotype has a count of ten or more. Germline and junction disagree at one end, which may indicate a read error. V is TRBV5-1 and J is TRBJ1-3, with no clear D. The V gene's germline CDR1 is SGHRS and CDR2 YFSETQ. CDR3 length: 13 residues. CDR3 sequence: CASSLETGNTIYF. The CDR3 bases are TGCGCCAGCAGTTTGGAAACCGGAAACACCATATATTTT.

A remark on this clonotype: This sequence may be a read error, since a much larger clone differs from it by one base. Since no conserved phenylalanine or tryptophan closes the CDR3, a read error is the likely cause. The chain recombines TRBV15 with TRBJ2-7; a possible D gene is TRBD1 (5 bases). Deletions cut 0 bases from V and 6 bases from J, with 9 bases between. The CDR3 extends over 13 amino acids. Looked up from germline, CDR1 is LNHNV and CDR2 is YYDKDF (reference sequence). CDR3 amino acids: CATSRDQGTEQYD. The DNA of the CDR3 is TGTGCCACCAGCAGAGATCAGGGAACCGAGCAGTACGAC.

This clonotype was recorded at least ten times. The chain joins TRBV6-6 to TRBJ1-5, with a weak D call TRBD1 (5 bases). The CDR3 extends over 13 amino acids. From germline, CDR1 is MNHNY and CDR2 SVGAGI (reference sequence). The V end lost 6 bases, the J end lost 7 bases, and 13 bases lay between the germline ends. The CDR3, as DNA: TGTGCCAGCAGCTCCGGGACCGCCCAGCCCCAGCATTTT. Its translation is CASSSGTAQPQHF.

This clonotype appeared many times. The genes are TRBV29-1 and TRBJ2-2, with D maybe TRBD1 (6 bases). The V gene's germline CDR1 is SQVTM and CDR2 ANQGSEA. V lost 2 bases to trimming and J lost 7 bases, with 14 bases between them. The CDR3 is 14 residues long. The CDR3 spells CSVETGRPGGELFF. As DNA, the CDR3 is TGCAGCGTTGAAACAGGGCGGCCTGGCGGGGAGCTGTTTTTT.

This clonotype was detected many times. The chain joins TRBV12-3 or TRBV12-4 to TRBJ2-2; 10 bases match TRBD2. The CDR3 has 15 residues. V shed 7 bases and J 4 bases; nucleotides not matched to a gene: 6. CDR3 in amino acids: CASKPGLASTGELFF. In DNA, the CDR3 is TGTGCCAGCAAACCGGGACTAGCGTCCACCGGGGAGCTGTTTTTT.

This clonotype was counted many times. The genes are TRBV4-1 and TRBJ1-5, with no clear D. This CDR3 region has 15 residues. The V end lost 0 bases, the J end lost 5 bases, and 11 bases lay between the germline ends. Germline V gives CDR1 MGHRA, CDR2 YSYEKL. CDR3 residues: CASSQDFLTDQPQHF. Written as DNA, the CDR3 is TGCGCCAGCAGCCAAGATTTCCTAACAGATCAGCCCCAGCATTTT.